A single TCR beta chain is shown here with its context. Its specificity is not known. This record comes from a study of blood T cells in healthy people across ages. Primed by a sample-barcoded 5' primer and a J-beta primer mix, a second PCR proceeded for about 6 to 12 cycles. Every molecule of cDNA carried a tag from a template-switch adaptor with 12 random nucleotides. TCRdb recomputed calls from the 5' RACE reads with MiXCR, one row per CDR3 protein. There are some 1.5 million distinct CDR3 sequences in the sample; 40% to 45% occur only once, and approximately 4% lies in the top ten. General study results and limits: Total diversity from one million sequenced T cells was likely underestimated.

This CDR3 is built from 16 residues. V was cut by 5 bases and J by 0 bases, with 14 bases left in between. Germline V gene data show CDR1 as SQVTM and CDR2 as ANQGSEA. This clonotype was obtained from a woman younger than 30 in good health. Source material: blood. The chain links TRBV29-1 to TRBJ2-6; no definite D call. This chain's CDR3 is CSVYRSPASGANVLTF. The CDR3 DNA reads TGCAGCGTTTACCGATCTCCAGCCTCTGGGGCCAACGTCCTGACTTTC.